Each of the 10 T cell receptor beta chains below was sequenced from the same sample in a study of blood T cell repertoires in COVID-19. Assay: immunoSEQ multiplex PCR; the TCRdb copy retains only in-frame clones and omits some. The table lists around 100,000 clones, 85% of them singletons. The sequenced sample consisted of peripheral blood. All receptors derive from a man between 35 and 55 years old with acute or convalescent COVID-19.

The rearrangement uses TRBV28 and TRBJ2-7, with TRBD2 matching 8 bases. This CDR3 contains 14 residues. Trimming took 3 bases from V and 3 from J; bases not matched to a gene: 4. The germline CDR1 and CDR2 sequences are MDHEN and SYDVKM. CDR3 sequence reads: CASSLSGGNYEQYF. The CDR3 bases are TGTGCCAGCAGTTTGAGCGGGGGCAACTACGAGCAGTACTTC.

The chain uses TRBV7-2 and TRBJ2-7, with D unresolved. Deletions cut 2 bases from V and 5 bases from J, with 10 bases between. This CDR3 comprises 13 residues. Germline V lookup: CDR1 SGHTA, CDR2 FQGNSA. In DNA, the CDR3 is TGTGCCAGCAGCTTATTAAGCGCGGACGAGCAGTACTTC. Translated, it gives CASSLLSADEQYF.

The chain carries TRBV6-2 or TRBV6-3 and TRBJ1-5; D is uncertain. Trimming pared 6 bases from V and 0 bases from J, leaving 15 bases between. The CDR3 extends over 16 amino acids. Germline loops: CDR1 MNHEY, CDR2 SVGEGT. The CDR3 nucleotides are TGTGCCAGCAGCTCTCCCCAGGTCTTTAGCAATCAGCCCCAGCATTTT. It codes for CASSSPQVFSNQPQHF.

CDR3: CSVELWAGYTF. The CDR3 DNA reads TGCAGCGTTGAACTGTGGGCCGGCTACACCTTC. The chain has TRBV29-1 and TRBJ1-2; no firm D call. The CDR3 is made up of 11 amino acids. V lost 2 bases and J lost 8, with 9 bases in between. Germline V gene lookup returns CDR1 SQVTM and CDR2 ANQGSEA. Full variable domain (rest looked up from reference TRBV29-1 and TRBJ1-2): SAVISQKPSRDICQRGTSLTIQCQVDSQVTMMFWYRQQPGQSLTLIATANQGSEATYESGFVIDKFPISRPNLTFSTLTVSNMSPEDSSIYLCSVELWAGYTFGSGTRLTVV.

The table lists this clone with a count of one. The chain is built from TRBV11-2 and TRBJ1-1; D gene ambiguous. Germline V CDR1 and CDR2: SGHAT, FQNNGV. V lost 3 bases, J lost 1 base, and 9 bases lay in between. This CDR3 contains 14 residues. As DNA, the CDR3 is TGTGCCAGCAGCTTGGTGAGGGCGAACACTGAAGCTTTCTTT. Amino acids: CASSLVRANTEAFF.

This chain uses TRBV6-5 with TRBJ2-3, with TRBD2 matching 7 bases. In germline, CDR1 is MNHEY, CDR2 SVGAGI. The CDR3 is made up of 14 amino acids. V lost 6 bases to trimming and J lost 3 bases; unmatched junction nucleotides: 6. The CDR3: CASSSGGGTDTQYF. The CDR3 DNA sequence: TGTGCCAGCAGCTCTGGGGGGGGGACAGATACGCAGTATTTT.

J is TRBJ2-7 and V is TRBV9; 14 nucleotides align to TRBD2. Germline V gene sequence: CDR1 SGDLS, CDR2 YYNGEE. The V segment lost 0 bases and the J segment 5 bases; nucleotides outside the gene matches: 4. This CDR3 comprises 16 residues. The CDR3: CASSVGEGLAGDEQYF. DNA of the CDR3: TGTGCCAGCAGCGTAGGGGAGGGACTAGCGGGAGACGAGCAGTACTTC.

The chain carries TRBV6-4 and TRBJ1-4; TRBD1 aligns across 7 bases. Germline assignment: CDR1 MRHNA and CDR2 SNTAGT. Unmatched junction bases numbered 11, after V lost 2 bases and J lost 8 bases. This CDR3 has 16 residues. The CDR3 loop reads CASSDPPGGVGEKLFF. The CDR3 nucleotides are TGTGCCAGCAGTGACCCCCCAGGGGGAGTAGGCGAAAAACTGTTTTTT.

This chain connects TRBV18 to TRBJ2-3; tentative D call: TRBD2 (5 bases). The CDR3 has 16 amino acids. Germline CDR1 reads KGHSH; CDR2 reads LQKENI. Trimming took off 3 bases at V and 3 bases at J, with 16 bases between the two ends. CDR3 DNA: TGTGCCAGCTCACCCCAACTAGTAATAAAGACAGATACGCAGTATTTT. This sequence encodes CASSPQLVIKTDTQYF.

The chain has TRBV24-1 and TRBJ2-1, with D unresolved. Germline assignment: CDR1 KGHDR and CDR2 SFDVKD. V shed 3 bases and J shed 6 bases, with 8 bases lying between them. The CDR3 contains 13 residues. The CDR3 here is CATSDPVVNEQFF. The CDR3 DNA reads TGTGCCACCAGTGATCCCGTCGTCAATGAGCAGTTCTTC.